This passage covers 8 T cell receptor beta chains from one sample sequenced in a study of blood T cell repertoires in COVID-19. Using immunoSEQ multiplex PCR, the repertoire was profiled, and TCRdb retains in-frame clones only, with some absent. The sample lists 30,000 or so clones; more than 70% were seen once. Sequencing used peripheral blood. Receptor source: a woman in her thirties or forties with active or convalescent COVID-19.

V usage is TRBV5-4 and J usage is TRBJ1-1; TRBD1 might be the D (6 bases). V was pared by 4 bases and J by 2 bases, with 12 bases between. Germline V gene lookup returns CDR1 SGHNT and CDR2 YYREEE (reference sequence). The CDR3 runs 14 residues. The CDR3 reads CASSGGHQNTEAFF. CDR3 DNA: TGTGCCAGCAGCGGGGGACACCAAAACACTGAAGCTTTCTTT.

The chain joins TRBV20-1 to TRBJ2-1; the D is unclear. Trimming cost V 3 bases and J 7 bases, with 22 bases left between them. The CDR3 is made up of 16 amino acids. Germline CDR1 and CDR2: DFQATT and SNEGSKA (reference sequence). In DNA, the CDR3 is TGCAGTGCTAGTATGGATACGAAAGCAGGCCGGAATGAGCAGTTCTTC. Amino acids: CSASMDTKAGRNEQFF.

V gene TRBV28 combines with J gene TRBJ1-1; 8 nucleotides agree with TRBD1. Per germline, CDR1 MDHEN and CDR2 SYDVKM. This CDR3 is 12 amino acids long. V lost 5 bases and J lost 5; bases outside the gene matches: 1. The CDR3 loop is CASSRTGTEAFF. CDR3 in DNA: TGTGCCAGCAGTCGGACAGGGACTGAAGCTTTCTTT.

The V call is TRBV2, the J call TRBJ1-2; unclear D gene. CDR3 length equals 14 residues. Trimming shortened V by 4 bases and J by 6 bases, and 15 bases separated the two germline ends. The germline V gene encodes CDR1 SNHLY and CDR2 FYNNEI. In DNA, the CDR3 is TGTGCCAGCAGTGTTCGGACGGAGGGAAATGGCTACACCTTC. Translating it yields CASSVRTEGNGYTF.

V gene TRBV5-1 combines with J gene TRBJ2-1; possible D gene TRBD2, 5 bases. The CDR3 spans 15 residues. V was clipped by 4 bases and J by 7 bases, with 18 bases between them. Germline V gene data show CDR1 as SGHRS and CDR2 as YFSETQ. The CDR3 loop is CASSSSGAAENEQFF. CDR3 DNA sequence: TGCGCCAGCAGCAGTTCTGGAGCGGCCGAGAATGAGCAGTTCTTC.

This chain links TRBV18 with TRBJ1-5; D call uncertain. CDR1 is KGHSH and CDR2 is LQKENI in the germline V gene. The germline V and J ends were trimmed by 2 bases and 0 bases, with 5 bases remaining between them. This CDR3 has 14 amino acids. CDR3 loop: CASSPGDSNQPQHF. In nucleotides, the CDR3 is TGTGCCAGCTCACCAGGAGATAGCAATCAGCCCCAGCATTTT.

This clone has just one count. The chain carries TRBV4-1 and TRBJ1-5, with D hard to call. Germline CDR1 reads MGHRA; CDR2 reads YSYEKL. Trimming shortened V by 0 bases and J by 4 bases, and 10 bases separated the two germline ends. The CDR3 consists of 15 residues. CDR3 nucleotides: TGCGCCAGCAGCCAAGATTGGGCAACAAATCAGCCCCAGCATTTT. Protein product: CASSQDWATNQPQHF.

The chain carries TRBV10-3 and TRBJ1-5; TRBD1 matches at 10 bases. The junction had 4 bases not matched to a gene; V was cut back by 7 bases and J by 4 bases. This CDR3 comprises 14 residues. Germline lookup yields CDR1 ENHRY and CDR2 SYGVKD. CDR3 coding DNA: TGTGCCATCAAAGGGACAGGGGAGAATCAGCCCCAGCATTTT. Its translation is CAIKGTGENQPQHF.